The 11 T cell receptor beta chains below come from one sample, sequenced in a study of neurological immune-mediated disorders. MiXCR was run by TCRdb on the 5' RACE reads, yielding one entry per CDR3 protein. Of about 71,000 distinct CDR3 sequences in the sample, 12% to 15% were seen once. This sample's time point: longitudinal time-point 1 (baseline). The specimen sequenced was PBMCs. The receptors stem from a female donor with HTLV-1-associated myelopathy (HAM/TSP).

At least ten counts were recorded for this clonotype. The CDR3 sequence: CASSLAPEQTYEQYF. The CDR3 DNA reads TGTGCCAGCAGCTTAGCTCCCGAACAAACCTACGAGCAGTACTTC. The rearrangement uses TRBV7-8 and TRBJ2-7; D is unclear. V gave up 0 bases and J gave up 2 bases, with 11 bases separating them. The germline V gene has CDR1 SGHVS and CDR2 FQNEAQ. This CDR3 region has 15 residues.

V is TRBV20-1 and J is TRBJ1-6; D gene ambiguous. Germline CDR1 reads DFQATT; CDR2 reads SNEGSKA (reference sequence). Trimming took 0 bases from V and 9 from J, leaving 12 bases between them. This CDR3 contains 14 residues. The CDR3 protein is CSARDRGRSSPLHF. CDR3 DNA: TGCAGTGCTAGAGATCGGGGTCGGAGTTCACCCCTCCACTTT.

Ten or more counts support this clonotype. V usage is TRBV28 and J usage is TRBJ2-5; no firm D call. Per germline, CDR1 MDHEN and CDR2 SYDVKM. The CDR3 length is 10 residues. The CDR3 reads CVIGQETQYF. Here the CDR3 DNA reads TGTGTCATTGGCCAAGAGACCCAGTACTTC.

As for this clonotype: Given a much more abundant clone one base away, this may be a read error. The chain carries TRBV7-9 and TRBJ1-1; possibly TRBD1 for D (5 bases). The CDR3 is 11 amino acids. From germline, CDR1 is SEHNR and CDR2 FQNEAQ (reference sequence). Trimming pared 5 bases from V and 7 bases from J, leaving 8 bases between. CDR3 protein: CASSPTGEAFF. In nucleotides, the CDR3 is TGTGCCAGCAGCCCCACAGGTGAAGCTTTCTTT.

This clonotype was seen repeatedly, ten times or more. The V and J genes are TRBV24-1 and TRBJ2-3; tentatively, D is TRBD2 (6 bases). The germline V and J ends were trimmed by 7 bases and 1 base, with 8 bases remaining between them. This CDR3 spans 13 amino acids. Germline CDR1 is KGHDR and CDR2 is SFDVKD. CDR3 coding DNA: TGTGCCACCAGGGGACTGGGCACAGATACGCAGTATTTT. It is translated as CATRGLGTDTQYF.

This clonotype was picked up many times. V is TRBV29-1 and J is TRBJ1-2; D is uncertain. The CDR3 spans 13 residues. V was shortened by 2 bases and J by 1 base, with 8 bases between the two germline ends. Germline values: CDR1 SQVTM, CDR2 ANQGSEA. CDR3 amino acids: CSVEPDLNYGYTF. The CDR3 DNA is TGCAGCGTTGAACCTGATCTTAACTATGGCTACACCTTC. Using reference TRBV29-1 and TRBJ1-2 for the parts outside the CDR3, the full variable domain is SAVISQKPSRDICQRGTSLTIQCQVDSQVTMMFWYRQQPGQSLTLIATANQGSEATYESGFVIDKFPISRPNLTFSTLTVSNMSPEDSSIYLCSVEPDLNYGYTFGSGTRLTVV.

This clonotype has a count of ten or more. The CDR3 spells CASRLQVGELFF. The CDR3 DNA reads TGTGCCAGCAGACTACAGGTTGGGGAGCTGTTTTTT. This chain connects TRBV5-6 to TRBJ2-2, with D possibly being TRBD1 (5 bases). The V and J ends lost 5 bases and 8 bases respectively, with 10 bases between them. CDR1 is SGHDT, CDR2 YYEEEE, per germline. This CDR3 spans 12 amino acids.

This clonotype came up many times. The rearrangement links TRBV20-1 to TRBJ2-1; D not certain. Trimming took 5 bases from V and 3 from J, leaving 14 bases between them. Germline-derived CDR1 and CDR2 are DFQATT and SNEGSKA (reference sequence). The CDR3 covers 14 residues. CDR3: CSARRRTDYNEQFF. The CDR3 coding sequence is TGCAGTGCTCGCCGCAGAACGGACTACAATGAGCAGTTCTTC.

CDR3 nucleotide sequence: TGTGCCAGCAGCTCGTCGCAAGGGGGCGCGACTGGAAACACCATATATTTT. Its protein product is CASSSSQGGATGNTIYF. The chain uses TRBV5-5 and TRBJ1-3, with 7 bases matching TRBD1. CDR1 and CDR2 (germline): SGHKS, YYEKEE (reference sequence). The CDR3 loop spans 17 amino acids. The J segment lost 2 bases and the V segment lost 3 bases, leaving 11 bases of the junction unmatched.

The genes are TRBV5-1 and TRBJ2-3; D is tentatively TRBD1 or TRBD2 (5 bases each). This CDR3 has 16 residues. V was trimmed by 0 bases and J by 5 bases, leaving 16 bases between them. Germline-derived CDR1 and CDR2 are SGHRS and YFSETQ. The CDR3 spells CASSLVAGSFLDTQYF. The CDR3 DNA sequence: TGCGCCAGCAGCTTGGTCGCAGGGAGTTTTCTAGATACGCAGTATTTT.

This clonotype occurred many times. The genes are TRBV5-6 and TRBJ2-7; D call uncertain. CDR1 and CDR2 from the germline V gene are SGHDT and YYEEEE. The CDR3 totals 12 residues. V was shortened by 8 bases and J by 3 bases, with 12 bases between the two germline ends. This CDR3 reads CASHGANYEQYF. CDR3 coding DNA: TGTGCCAGTCATGGAGCGAACTACGAGCAGTACTTC. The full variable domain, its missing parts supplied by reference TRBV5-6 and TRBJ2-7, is DAGVTQSPTHLIKTRGQQVTLRCSPKSGHDTVSWYQQALGQGPQFIFQYYEEEERQRGNFPDRFSGHQFPNYSSELNVNALLLGDSALYLCASHGANYEQYFGPGTRLTVT.